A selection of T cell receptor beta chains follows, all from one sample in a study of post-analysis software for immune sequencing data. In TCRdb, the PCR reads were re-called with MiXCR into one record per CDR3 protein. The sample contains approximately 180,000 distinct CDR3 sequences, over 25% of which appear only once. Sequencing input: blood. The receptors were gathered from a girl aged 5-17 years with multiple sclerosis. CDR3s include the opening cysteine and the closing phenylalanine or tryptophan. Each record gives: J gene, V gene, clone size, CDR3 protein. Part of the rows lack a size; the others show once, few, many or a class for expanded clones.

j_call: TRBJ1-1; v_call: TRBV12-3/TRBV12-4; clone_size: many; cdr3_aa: CASSLTGTDTEAFF
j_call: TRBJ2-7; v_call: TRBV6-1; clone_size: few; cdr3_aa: CASSDNAGAGREQYF
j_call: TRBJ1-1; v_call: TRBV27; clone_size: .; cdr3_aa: CASSLVGEETEAFF
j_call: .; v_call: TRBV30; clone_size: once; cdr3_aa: CAWSAGGEFIQYF
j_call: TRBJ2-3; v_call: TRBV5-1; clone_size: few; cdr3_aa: CASSSGPADTQYF
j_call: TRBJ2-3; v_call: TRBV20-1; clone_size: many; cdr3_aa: CTPPWNTQYF
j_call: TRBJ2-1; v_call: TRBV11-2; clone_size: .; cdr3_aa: CASSLQLAGTYDEQFF
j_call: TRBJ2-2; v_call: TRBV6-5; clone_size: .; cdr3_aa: CASSRKGPANTGELFF
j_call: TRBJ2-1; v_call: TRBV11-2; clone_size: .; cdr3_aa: CASSFLAGPRDERFF
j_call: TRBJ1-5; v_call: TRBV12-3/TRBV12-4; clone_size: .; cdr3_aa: CASRGTANQPQHF
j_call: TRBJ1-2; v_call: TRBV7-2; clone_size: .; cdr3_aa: CASSLGGGEVIYGYTF
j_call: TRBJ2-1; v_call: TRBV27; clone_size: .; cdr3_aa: CASSLEPLWSEQFF
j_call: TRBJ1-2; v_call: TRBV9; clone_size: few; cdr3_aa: CASSVALRGGSLGYGYTF
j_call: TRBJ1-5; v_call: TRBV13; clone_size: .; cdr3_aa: CASSPAGKYSNQPQHF
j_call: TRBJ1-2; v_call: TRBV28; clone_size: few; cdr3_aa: CASSPDRTHGGTF
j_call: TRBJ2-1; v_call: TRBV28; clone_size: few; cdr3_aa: CASVPAGFLLNEQFF
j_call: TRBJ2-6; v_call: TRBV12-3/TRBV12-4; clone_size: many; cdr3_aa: CASSLGQGASGANVLTF
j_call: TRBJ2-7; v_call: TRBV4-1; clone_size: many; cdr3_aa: CASSPVETSGTLYEQYF
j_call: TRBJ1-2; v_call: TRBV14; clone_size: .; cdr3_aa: CASSQDVGGGYTF
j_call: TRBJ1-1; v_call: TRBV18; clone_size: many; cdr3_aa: CASSPGTGITEAFF
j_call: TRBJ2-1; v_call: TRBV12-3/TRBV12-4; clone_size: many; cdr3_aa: CASSLGGEQFF
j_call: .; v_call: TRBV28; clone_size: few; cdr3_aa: CASSPLLAGVSYEQYF
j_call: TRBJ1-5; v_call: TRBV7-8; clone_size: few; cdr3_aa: CASSLWGNQPQHF
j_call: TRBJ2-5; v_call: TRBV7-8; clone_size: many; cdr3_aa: CASSPSGGGGETQYF
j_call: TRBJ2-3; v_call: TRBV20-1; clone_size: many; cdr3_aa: CSARYAGSTDTQYF
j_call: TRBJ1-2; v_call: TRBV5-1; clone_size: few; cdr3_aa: CASSPSWLHQVHGYTF
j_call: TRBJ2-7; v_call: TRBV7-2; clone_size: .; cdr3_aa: CASSFGGGFYEQYF
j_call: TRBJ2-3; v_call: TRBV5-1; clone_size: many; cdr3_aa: CASSPTAAKGDTQYF
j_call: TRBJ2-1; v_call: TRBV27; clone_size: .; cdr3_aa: CATRLAGYNEQFF
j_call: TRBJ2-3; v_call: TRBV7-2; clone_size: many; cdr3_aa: CASSLVFSGRDTQYF
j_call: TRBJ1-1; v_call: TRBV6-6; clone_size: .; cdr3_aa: CASSMDRVLGSATEVFF
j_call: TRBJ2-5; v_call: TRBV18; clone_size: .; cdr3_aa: CASSTSGMKFGTQYF
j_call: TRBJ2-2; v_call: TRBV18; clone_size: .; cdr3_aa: CASSQYDRENTGELFF
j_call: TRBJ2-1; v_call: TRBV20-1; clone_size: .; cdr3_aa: CSANPGPYNEQFF
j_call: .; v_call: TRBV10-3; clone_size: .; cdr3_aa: CVSSEGEETQYF
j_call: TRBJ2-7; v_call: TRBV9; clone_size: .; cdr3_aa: CASSPLAGIYEQYF
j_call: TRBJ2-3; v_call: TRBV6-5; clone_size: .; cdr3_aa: CASSYSGARGTDTQYF
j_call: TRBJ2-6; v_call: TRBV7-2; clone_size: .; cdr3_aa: CASSPGRPGDVLTF
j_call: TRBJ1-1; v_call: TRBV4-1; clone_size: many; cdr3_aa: CASSQAGGRITEAFF
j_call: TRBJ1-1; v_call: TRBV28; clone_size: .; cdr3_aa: CASSSGGGNTEAFF
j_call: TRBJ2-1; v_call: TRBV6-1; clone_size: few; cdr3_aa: CATLPRGTKGYEQFF
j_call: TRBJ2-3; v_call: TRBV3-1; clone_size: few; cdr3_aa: CASSQESQAFGTDTQYF
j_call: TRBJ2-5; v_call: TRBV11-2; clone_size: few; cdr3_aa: CASSLVRGQGRIGETQYF
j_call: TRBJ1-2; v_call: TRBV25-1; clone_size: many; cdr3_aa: CASSVGQGAEGYTF
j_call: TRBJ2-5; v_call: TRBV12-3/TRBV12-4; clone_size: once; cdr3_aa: CASSASWVQMATQYF
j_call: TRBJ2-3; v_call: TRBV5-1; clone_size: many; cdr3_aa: CASSLRTTTDTQYF
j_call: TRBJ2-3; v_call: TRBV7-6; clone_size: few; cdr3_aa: CASSHPSALGPDTQYF
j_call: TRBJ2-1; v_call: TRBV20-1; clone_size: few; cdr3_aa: CSASPRLAGVNEQFF
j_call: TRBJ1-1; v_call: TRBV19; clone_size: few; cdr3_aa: CASSILQGGNTEAFF
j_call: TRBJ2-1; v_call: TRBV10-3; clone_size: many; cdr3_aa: CATASGLASNEQFF
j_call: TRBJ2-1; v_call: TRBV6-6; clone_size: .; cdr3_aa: CTSSPSSYNEQFF
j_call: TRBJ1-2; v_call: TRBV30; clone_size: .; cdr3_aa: CAWSDLRGYTF
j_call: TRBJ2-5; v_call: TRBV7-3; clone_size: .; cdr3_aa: CASSLPPLGEGRPEEQYF
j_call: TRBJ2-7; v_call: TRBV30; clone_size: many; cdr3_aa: CAWSAWGDEQYF
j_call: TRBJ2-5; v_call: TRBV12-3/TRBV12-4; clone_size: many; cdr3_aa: CASSFGTPYQETQYF
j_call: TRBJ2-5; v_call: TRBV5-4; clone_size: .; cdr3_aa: CASSLAGHGQETQYF
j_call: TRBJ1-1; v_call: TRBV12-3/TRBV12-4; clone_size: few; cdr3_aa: CASSLGRYTEAFF
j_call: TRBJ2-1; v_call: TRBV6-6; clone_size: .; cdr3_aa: CASSYGLANEQFF